The 19 T cell receptor beta chains below all came from one sample that was sequenced in a study of blood T cell repertoires in COVID-19. Measured with immunoSEQ multiplex PCR; TCRdb has only the in-frame clones, and not every one. The repertoire consists of more than 120,000 clones, with approximately 84% occurring once and the leading ten covering roughly 2.6%. Sequencing input: peripheral blood. The receptors originated from a human donor with acute or convalescent COVID-19. The donor label of this sample is uncertain.

The V gene is TRBV6-5, the J gene TRBJ2-4; D might be TRBD2 (5 bases). The CDR3 has 14 amino acids. Deletions cut 10 bases from V and 5 bases from J, with 18 bases between. CDR1 is MNHEY and CDR2 is SVGAGI in the germline V gene. This CDR3 reads CATILGGSQNIQYF. CDR3 in DNA: TGTGCCACTATACTAGGTGGGAGCCAAAACATTCAGTACTTC.

CDR3 region: CASSQEEISGNTIYF. CDR3 sequence (DNA): TGTGCCAGCAGCCAAGAAGAGATCTCTGGAAACACCATATATTTT. The chain is built from TRBV3-1 (or the pseudogene TRBV3-2) and TRBJ1-3, with unresolved D. Trimming left V 0 bases short and J 0 bases short, with 6 bases between. CDR3 length: 15 amino acids. The V gene's germline CDR1 is LGHDT and CDR2 YNNKEL (reference sequence).

This clone was recorded a few times. The CDR3 nucleotides read TGTGCCAGCAGTTCCATTAGCGGGACCACAGATACGCAGTATTTT. Translation gives CASSSISGTTDTQYF. The chain recombines TRBV28 with TRBJ2-3; the match to TRBD2 covers 8 bases. Germline loops: CDR1 MDHEN, CDR2 SYDVKM. J was trimmed by 2 bases and V by 4 bases; bases with no gene match: 5. The CDR3 is 15 amino acids.

The V call is TRBV29-1, the J call TRBJ2-3; 8 bases line up with TRBD2. V shed 3 bases, J shed 5 bases, and the junction held 4 bases outside the gene matches. The germline gives CDR1 SQVTM, CDR2 ANQGSEA. This CDR3 is built from 13 residues. The CDR3, as DNA: TGCAGCGTTGACCCGGGGGGGTTAGATACGCAGTATTTT. Translation gives CSVDPGGLDTQYF.

The chain uses TRBV9 and TRBJ1-4, with 7 bases that match TRBD1. The CDR3 sequence is 14 residues long. J was trimmed by 7 bases and V by 3 bases; bases with no gene match: 6. The V gene's germline CDR1 is SGDLS and CDR2 YYNGEE. The CDR3 bases are TGTGCCAGCAGCGCGCAGGGGGGTGTTGAAAAACTGTTTTTT. This translates into CASSAQGGVEKLFF.

The rearrangement links TRBV5-1 to TRBJ1-2; 10 bases are shared with TRBD1. J gave up 3 bases and V 4 bases, and 6 bases lay outside the gene matches. The CDR3 totals 15 residues. Germline V lookup: CDR1 SGHRS, CDR2 YFSETQ. CDR3 sequence reads: CASSEGQGYYYGYTF. CDR3 DNA: TGCGCCAGCAGCGAGGGACAGGGGTATTACTATGGCTACACCTTC.

The gene calls are TRBV6-5 and TRBJ1-2; the match to TRBD1 covers 11 bases. This CDR3 has 13 residues. The V segment lost 6 bases and the J segment 8 bases; nucleotides outside the gene matches: 5. CDR1 is MNHEY and CDR2 is SVGAGI in the germline V gene. As DNA, the CDR3 is TGTGCCAGCAGAGGACAGGGGGCAGGCGGCTACACCTTC. It specifies CASRGQGAGGYTF.

The V and J genes are TRBV7-2 and TRBJ1-5; D is uncertain. V lost 8 bases, J lost 6 bases, and 17 bases lay in between. The length of the CDR3 is 14 residues. The germline V gene encodes CDR1 SGHTA and CDR2 FQGNSA. For the CDR3, the DNA is TGTGCCAGCGGCTCGGGAAGCGCAGGTCAGCCCCAGCATTTT. Translating gives CASGSGSAGQPQHF.

The rearrangement joins TRBV7-2 to TRBJ1-3; D is ambiguous. The CDR3 sequence is 12 residues long. Germline V gene lookup returns CDR1 SGHTA and CDR2 FQGNSA. V lost 7 bases to trimming and J lost 4 bases, with 8 bases between them. The CDR3 protein is CASTQLGNTIYF. DNA for the CDR3: TGTGCCAGCACTCAGTTGGGAAACACCATATATTTT. The full variable domain, rest sourced from reference TRBV7-2 and TRBJ1-3, is GAGVSQSPSNKVTEKGKDVELRCDPISGHTALYWYRQSLGQGLEFLIYFQGNSAPDKSGLPSDRFSAERTGGSVSTLTIQRTQQEDSAVYLCASTQLGNTIYFGEGSWLTVV.

The rearrangement joins TRBV2 to TRBJ2-2, with 7 positions matching TRBD1. This CDR3 spans 15 amino acids. J was trimmed by 0 bases and V by 3 bases; bases with no gene match: 1. Germline CDR1 is SNHLY and CDR2 is FYNNEI. The CDR3 DNA is TGTGCCAGCAGTGATCAGGGGGCGAACACCGGGGAGCTGTTTTTT. Its translation: CASSDQGANTGELFF.

The CDR3 loop is CASSHRDRGPSPLHF. DNA for the CDR3: TGTGCCAGCAGTCACCGGGACAGGGGACCTTCACCCCTCCACTTT. V is TRBV6-5 and J is TRBJ1-6, with TRBD1 identical over 10 bases. Losses at the gene ends were 5 bases for V and 9 bases for J; bases not matched to a gene: 7. CDR3 size: 15 residues. Germline V gene sequence: CDR1 MNHEY, CDR2 SVGAGI.

The CDR3 loop reads CASRPSFGDNEQFF. DNA of the CDR3: TGTGCCAGCCGCCCTTCCTTCGGAGACAATGAGCAGTTCTTC. The chain combines TRBV5-4 with TRBJ2-1; D remains unclear. The V and J ends lost 7 bases and 5 bases respectively, with 16 bases between them. The germline CDR1 and CDR2 sequences are SGHNT and YYREEE (reference sequence). This CDR3 has 14 residues.

DNA for the CDR3: TGTGCCAGCTCACCTCTCTTCGAACGACAGGGAGTCAATGGAAACACCATATATTTT. As protein: CASSPLFERQGVNGNTIYF. The rearrangement joins TRBV18 to TRBJ1-3; 7 bases agree with TRBD1. V dropped 3 bases and J dropped 3; count of bases not matched to a gene: 17. CDR3 length equals 19 residues. CDR1 is KGHSH and CDR2 is LQKENI in the germline V gene.

In this sample, this clone turned up a few times. The chain carries TRBV19 and TRBJ1-5; 10 positions agree with TRBD1. The V segment lost 10 bases and the J segment 5 bases; nucleotides outside the gene matches: 11. The CDR3 has 15 amino acids. The V gene's germline CDR1 is LNHDA and CDR2 SQIVND (reference sequence). CDR3 region: CATETGTGAYQPQHF. CDR3 in DNA: TGTGCCACTGAAACGGGGACAGGGGCTTATCAGCCCCAGCATTTT.

The rearrangement uses TRBV28 and TRBJ1-5; 7 nucleotides match TRBD1. Per the germline V gene, CDR1 is MDHEN and CDR2 is SYDVKM. The CDR3 loop spans 15 amino acids. The J segment lost 2 bases and the V segment lost 6 bases, leaving 7 bases of the junction unmatched. Here the CDR3 DNA reads TGTGCCAGCAGGGAAACAGGACAGGGCAATCAGCCCCAGCATTTT. It translates to CASRETGQGNQPQHF.

The chain employs TRBV7-2 and TRBJ2-5; perhaps TRBD2 as D (6 bases). V gave up 2 bases and J gave up 5 bases, with 18 bases separating them. Per germline, CDR1 SGHTA and CDR2 FQGNSA. The CDR3 length is 16 residues. DNA for the CDR3: TGTGCCAGCAGCTTATTCCAGGCGGGGTCGGGGGAGACCCAGTACTTC. Its translation is CASSLFQAGSGETQYF.

The V gene is TRBV3-1 (or the pseudogene TRBV3-2), the J gene TRBJ2-7, with 7 bases lining up with TRBD1. J lost 7 bases, V lost 4 bases, and 7 bases had no gene match. Germline CDR1 and CDR2: LGHDT and YNNKEL (reference sequence). The CDR3 consists of 13 residues. The DNA of the CDR3 is TGTGCCAGCAGCCCGACAGGGTTGAGGGAGCAGTACTTC. Protein sequence: CASSPTGLREQYF.

V usage is TRBV6-5 and J usage is TRBJ2-7; tentatively, D is TRBD1 (5 bases). Germline values: CDR1 MNHEY, CDR2 SVGAGI. The CDR3 is made up of 11 amino acids. The V end lost 9 bases, the J end lost 1 base, and 7 bases lay between the germline ends. In nucleotides, the CDR3 is TGTGCCAGTTCAGGGTCCTACGAGCAGTACTTC. Protein: CASSGSYEQYF.

The gene calls are TRBV7-9 and TRBJ2-3; 7 nucleotides line up with TRBD2. Germline V gene lookup returns CDR1 SEHNR and CDR2 FQNEAQ (reference sequence). Trimming cost V 0 bases and J 2 bases; bases outside gene matches: 14. This CDR3 has 19 residues. This CDR3 reads CASSLAYGAGPGNTDTQYF. Here the CDR3 DNA reads TGTGCCAGCAGCTTAGCTTATGGAGCGGGGCCGGGCAACACAGATACGCAGTATTTT.